The rows below give T cell receptor beta chains drawn from one sample of a study of blood T cell repertoires in COVID-19. Only in-frame clones appear in the TCRdb table, and some are missing; sequencing was by immunoSEQ multiplex PCR. Of around 220,000 clones in the sample, approximately 78% were seen once. What was sequenced was peripheral blood. These receptor sequences come from a woman older than 75 with COVID-19, enrolled during active disease. The CDR3 runs from the conserved cysteine through the conserved F or W. The D gene is left open where the match is weak. The size field is filled for only some rows; it gives once, few, many or a size class.

TRBJ1-5,-,-,TRBV28,TGTGCCAGCAGTCCGCGGGGCCTACAGATCAATCAGCCCCAGCATTTT,CASSPRGLQINQPQHF
TRBJ2-7,-,TRBD2,TRBV28,TGTGCCAGCATGGCGGGAGACGCCTACGAGCAGTACTTC,CASMAGDAYEQYF
TRBJ2-1,-,-,TRBV6-5,TGTGCCAGCGGGAGACTTGAGGGCAATGAGCAGTTCTTC,CASGRLEGNEQFF
TRBJ1-1,-,-,TRBV5-1,TGCGCCAGCAGTGGGCAGGGGACTATGAACACTGAAGCTTTCTTT,CASSGQGTMNTEAFF
TRBJ1-2,-,TRBD1,TRBV6-6,TGTGCCAGCACTCTACCGGACAGGGAAGGGGGGGGCTACACCTTC,CASTLPDREGGGYTF
TRBJ2-1,few,-,TRBV4-1,TGCGCCAGCAGCCGGCTTCCTAGCGTAGGGAGTGAGCAGTTCTTC,CASSRLPSVGSEQFF
TRBJ2-7,-,-,TRBV13,TGTGCCAGCAGCCCGCGGCTAGACCCCTTCAACGAGCAGTACTTC,CASSPRLDPFNEQYF
TRBJ1-2,-,TRBD1,TRBV30,TGTGCCTCTCACCCAGAGGGGGCCAGGGCACATGGCAATGGCTACACCTTC,CASHPEGARAHGNGYTF
TRBJ2-7,few,TRBD2,TRBV18,TGTGCCAGCTCCGGGGGGGACCCTACCTACGAGCAGTACTTC,CASSGGDPTYEQYF
TRBJ1-2,few,-,TRBV19,-,CASTSGIGQTHYGYTF
TRBJ2-5,-,TRBD1,TRBV18,TGTGCCAGCTCCACTGACAGGGTTTCCCAGTACTTC,CASSTDRVSQYF
TRBJ2-7,-,-,TRBV18,TGTGCCAGCTCACCACCGGGCAGGGGCTACGAGCAGTACTTC,CASSPPGRGYEQYF
TRBJ1-1,once,-,TRBV19,TGTGCCAGTAGCCCCCGCGCAGAGGTCCAAGCTTTCTTT,CASSPRAEVQAFF
TRBJ1-1,-,-,TRBV2,TGTGCCAGCAGTGCTTCAGGACTCAACACTGAAGCTTTCTTT,CASSASGLNTEAFF
TRBJ1-1,-,-,TRBV11-2,TGTGCCAGCAGCTTTCGACCCCCCGGGGCTGAAGCTTTCTTT,CASSFRPPGAEAFF
TRBJ2-7,-,-,TRBV28,TGTGCCAGCAGATGGAGTTACGAGCAGTACTTC,CASRWSYEQYF
TRBJ1-1,-,-,TRBV14,TGTGCCAGCAGCCAAGAATTCCGTGCGACTGAAGCTTTCTTT,CASSQEFRATEAFF
TRBJ1-6,-,-,TRBV6-5,TGTGCCAGCAGCCCGGGCAGGGGTTCCAATTCACCCCTCCACTTT,CASSPGRGSNSPLHF
TRBJ1-3,-,-,TRBV6-4,TGTGCCGAGGGAGGGATCGACTCTGGAAACACCATATATTTT,CAEGGIDSGNTIYF
TRBJ1-5,-,-,TRBV28,TGTGCCAGCAGTACGGGAAATCAGCCCCAGCATTTT,CASSTGNQPQHF
TRBJ2-1,once,-,TRBV6-5,TGTGCCAGCAGTTACGGGGCAGGGAAAGGTCATGAGCAGTTCTTC,CASSYGAGKGHEQFF
TRBJ1-3,-,TRBD1,TRBV30,TGTGCCTGGAGTGCGGGACAGGCTGGAAACACCATATATTTT,CAWSAGQAGNTIYF
TRBJ2-2,-,-,TRBV30,TGTGCCTGGAGGCTAGCGTGGAACACCGGGGAGCTGTTTTTT,CAWRLAWNTGELFF
TRBJ2-1,-,TRBD1,TRBV9,TGTGCCAGCAGCGTTGCGGACAGGCGGAATGAGCAGTTCTTC,CASSVADRRNEQFF
TRBJ1-2,-,-,TRBV11-2,TGTGCCAGCAGCTTAGTACTGACGGGTCTAGGGGGAGGCTACACCTTC,CASSLVLTGLGGGYTF
TRBJ2-5,many,TRBD1,TRBV7-9,TGTGCCAGCAGCCCGATCAGGACAGGCCAGACCCAGTACTTC,CASSPIRTGQTQYF
TRBJ1-2,-,-,TRBV11-1,TGTGCCAGCAGCTTGGGCAGCACCTATGGCTACACCTTC,CASSLGSTYGYTF
TRBJ1-2,-,TRBD1,TRBV6-5,TGTGCCAGCAGTTACTACACAGGGGACTATGGCTACACCTTC,CASSYYTGDYGYTF
TRBJ1-1,-,-,TRBV7-3,TGTGCCAGCAGCTCGACAGTAAACACTGAAGCTTTCTTT,CASSSTVNTEAFF
TRBJ1-1,-,-,TRBV2,TGTGCCAGCAGTGAAGCCGGGGGATCGGGCACTGAAGCTTTCTTT,CASSEAGGSGTEAFF
TRBJ2-5,-,-,TRBV13,TGTGCCAGCAGTCCGGTCGACAGGCAAGAGACCCAGTACTTC,CASSPVDRQETQYF
TRBJ1-1,-,-,TRBV11-3,TGTGCCAGCAGCTTCAGGCAGAACACTGAAGCTTTCTTT,CASSFRQNTEAFF
TRBJ2-2,-,-,TRBV9,TGTGCCAGCAGCCCTAACGCCCCCGGACAGACCGTCGGGGAGCTGTTTTTT,CASSPNAPGQTVGELFF
TRBJ2-5,once,-,TRBV11-2,TGTGCCAGCAGCGCAAGGACGGGGTGGTCGTACTTC,CASSARTGWSYF
TRBJ2-2,-,TRBD2,TRBV7-2,TGTGCCAGCAGCGTATTTCTAGCGGCAAAGAACACCGGGGAGCTGTTTTTT,CASSVFLAAKNTGELFF
TRBJ1-2,-,-,TRBV7-8,TGTGCCAGCAGCCCGTACACCGCCCAGTCCTATGGCTACACCTTC,CASSPYTAQSYGYTF
TRBJ1-1,-,-,TRBV20-1,TGCAGTGCTAGAGTAGGACAGCAAGCTTTCTTT,CSARVGQQAFF
TRBJ2-5,-,TRBD1,TRBV30,TGTGCCTGGGGGACAGCGAAGGGGACCCAGTACTTC,CAWGTAKGTQYF
TRBJ2-7,-,-,TRBV5-6,TGTGCCAGCAGCTTTCCAGGGGCGCCAGCCCTCTACGAGCAGTACTTC,CASSFPGAPALYEQYF